A selection of T cell receptor beta chains follows, all from one sample in a study of cytomegalovirus exposure and HLA in healthy donors. Data came from immunoSEQ multiplex PCR; TCRdb stores just in-frame clones and leaves some out. The sample holds 150,000 to 180,000 clones; roughly 70% are singletons and the top ten take 2.1%. Sequencing was done on a sample of PBMCs. The source of these receptors is a man aged 25-40 years in good health and CMV-seronegative. The CDR3 runs from the conserved cysteine through the conserved F or W. D genes are given only for firm matches. Size is stated for part of the rows, as once, few or many counts, or as a class when the clone is expanded.

size: .; D: .; V: TRBV2; CDR3: CASSRSPRGSGTDTQYF
size: .; D: .; V: TRBV7-2; CDR3: CASSLRGSSYNSPLHF
size: .; D: .; V: TRBV15; CDR3: CATSTGLGGDTQYF
size: .; D: .; V: TRBV15; CDR3: CATSRDSGSYNEQFF
size: few; D: TRBD1; V: TRBV7-8; CDR3: CASSFSGQLYEQYF
size: .; D: .; V: TRBV2; CDR3: CASSLNRAPQGEQFF
size: .; D: .; V: TRBV30; CDR3: CAWSTYRLPEQYF
size: .; D: .; V: TRBV5-1; CDR3: CASRLEDTQYF
size: .; D: TRBD2; V: TRBV5-4; CDR3: CASSPWTSGDYEQYF
size: .; D: .; V: TRBV7-3; CDR3: CASRLALNTGELFF
size: .; D: .; V: TRBV6-7; CDR3: CASSFDDSCNTGELFF
size: .; D: TRBD1; V: TRBV5-6; CDR3: CASSLIPGQGKDEQYF
size: once; D: .; V: TRBV5-1; CDR3: CASSLESGLNTEAFF
size: .; D: TRBD1; V: TRBV7-6; CDR3: CASSSLRDRGTDTQYF
size: .; D: .; V: TRBV4-2; CDR3: CASSQGVGGNTEAFF
size: .; D: TRBD1; V: TRBV6-1; CDR3: CASSVPDRGLTEAFF
size: .; D: TRBD1; V: TRBV6-6; CDR3: CASTATGGNEQYF
size: .; D: .; V: TRBV29-1; CDR3: CSSRTAHSNQPQHF
size: once; D: .; V: TRBV5-1; CDR3: CASSPTGGFSNQPQHF
size: .; D: .; V: TRBV2; CDR3: CASSKDLPNTGELFF
size: once; D: .; V: TRBV9; CDR3: CASSLGRDTEAFF
size: .; D: TRBD1; V: TRBV6-6; CDR3: CASSTRQGVKPQHF
size: .; D: TRBD1; V: TRBV30; CDR3: CAWNPNRGSEAFF
size: .; D: TRBD2; V: TRBV7-9; CDR3: CASSLAGLAGVNEQFF
size: .; D: .; V: TRBV20-1; CDR3: CSAMAGMQYF
size: .; D: .; V: TRBV6-6; CDR3: CASSMGGLENIQYF
size: once; D: TRBD1; V: TRBV5-4; CDR3: CASSPTGTGGATLHF
size: few; D: .; V: TRBV2; CDR3: CASSEDVRAVADTQYF
size: .; D: TRBD1; V: TRBV9; CDR3: CASSVGAGGNYGYTF
size: .; D: .; V: TRBV2; CDR3: CASIREGNTEAFF
size: .; D: .; V: TRBV4-3; CDR3: CASSFTGQLVSGANVLTF
size: .; D: .; V: TRBV5-1; CDR3: CASSLGGPGDYGYTF
size: .; D: TRBD1; V: TRBV18; CDR3: CASSSGTGDGGYTF
size: .; D: .; V: TRBV6-5; CDR3: CASSYSWHNEQFF
size: .; D: .; V: TRBV6-4; CDR3: CASTNGLPSRPSTDTQYF
size: .; D: TRBD1; V: TRBV29-1; CDR3: CSVTGVNTEAFF
size: .; D: .; V: TRBV5-1; CDR3: CASSPGGTNYGYTF
size: few; D: .; V: TRBV5-1; CDR3: CASSVTGGGDTEAFF
size: .; D: TRBD1; V: TRBV7-2; CDR3: CASSSSGQGCGYTF
size: .; D: TRBD2; V: TRBV4-3; CDR3: CASSYTSGAPNEQFF
size: .; D: TRBD1; V: TRBV4-3; CDR3: CASSQEWTGNNYGYTF
size: .; D: TRBD2; V: TRBV7-8; CDR3: CASSASGGAYEQYF
size: .; D: TRBD2; V: TRBV27; CDR3: CASSLGASGAGELFF
size: once; D: .; V: TRBV7-2; CDR3: CASSLSISHEQYF
size: .; D: .; V: TRBV27; CDR3: CASQLDKNTEAFF
size: few; D: .; V: TRBV5-1; CDR3: CASSKGLADEQFF
size: once; D: .; V: TRBV19; CDR3: CASSKQGGGYEQYF
size: .; D: .; V: TRBV15; CDR3: CATSLPRAVEKLFF
size: .; D: .; V: TRBV6-1; CDR3: CASSEWQVNLAKNIQYF
size: .; D: TRBD1; V: TRBV7-8; CDR3: CASSSWTGESNQPQNF
size: few; D: .; V: TRBV6-1; CDR3: CASSGPPQSTDTQYF
size: once; D: .; V: TRBV6-6; CDR3: CASSYKGINTEAFF
size: .; D: TRBD2; V: TRBV7-9; CDR3: CASRFSGAEQETQYF
size: .; D: .; V: TRBV5-6; CDR3: CASSLERDEQYF
size: .; D: .; V: TRBV6-6; CDR3: CASSYLRGSNNEQFF